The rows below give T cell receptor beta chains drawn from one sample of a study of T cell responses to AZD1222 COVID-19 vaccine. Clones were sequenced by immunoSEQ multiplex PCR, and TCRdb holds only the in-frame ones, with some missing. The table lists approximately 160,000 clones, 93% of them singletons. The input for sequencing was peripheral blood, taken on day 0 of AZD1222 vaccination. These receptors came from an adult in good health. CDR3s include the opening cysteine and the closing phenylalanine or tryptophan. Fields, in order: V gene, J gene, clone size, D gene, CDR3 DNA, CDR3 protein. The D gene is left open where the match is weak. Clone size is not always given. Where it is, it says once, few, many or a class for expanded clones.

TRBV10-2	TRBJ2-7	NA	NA	TGCGCCAGCAGTGAGGCCATCTACGAGCAGTACTTC	CASSEAIYEQYF
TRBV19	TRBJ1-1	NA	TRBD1	TGTGCCAGTAGTCCGGGACAGGGGGCAACTGAAGCTTTCTTT	CASSPGQGATEAFF
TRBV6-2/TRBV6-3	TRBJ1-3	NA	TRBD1	TGTGCCAGCAGCCCTCGACAGGGAAGCTCTGGAAACACCATATATTTT	CASSPRQGSSGNTIYF
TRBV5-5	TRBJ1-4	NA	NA	TGTGCCAGCAGCCTTGCGACAGACCCCGGGGAAAAACTGTTTTTT	CASSLATDPGEKLFF
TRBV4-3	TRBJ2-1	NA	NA	TGCGCCAGCAGCCAGTCTTCTTGGCGTTACAATGAGCAGTTCTTC	CASSQSSWRYNEQFF
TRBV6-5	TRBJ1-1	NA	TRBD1	TGTGCCAGCAGTTACACCCTCGCAGGGGGGGAAGCTTTCTTT	CASSYTLAGGEAFF
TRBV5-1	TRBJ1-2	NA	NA	TGCGCCAGCAGCCCGGACACGACGGCTACTTATGGCTACACCTTC	CASSPDTTATYGYTF
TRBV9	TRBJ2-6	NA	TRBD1	TGTGCCAGCAGCTTACGACAGGGGGCGAGTGGGGCCAACGTCCTGACTTTC	CASSLRQGASGANVLTF
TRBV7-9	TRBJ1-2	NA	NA	TGTGCCAGCAGCTGGACGGGTACTAACTATGGCTACACCTTC	CASSWTGTNYGYTF
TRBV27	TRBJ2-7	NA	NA	TGTGCCAGCAGTTTGAGGGGCTACGAGCAGTACTTC	CASSLRGYEQYF
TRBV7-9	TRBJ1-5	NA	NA	TGTGCCAGCAGCCAAGGAGGGGGCAATCAGCCCCAGCATTTT	CASSQGGGNQPQHF
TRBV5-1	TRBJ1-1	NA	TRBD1	TGCGCCAGCAGCGCCAATGACAGGGTGGTCGCTGAAGCTTTCTTT	CASSANDRVVAEAFF
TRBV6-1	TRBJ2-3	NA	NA	TGTGCCAGCAGTGAACTAGTAGGCACAGATACGCAGTATTTT	CASSELVGTDTQYF
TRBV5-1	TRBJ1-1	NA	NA	TGCGCCAGCAGCTTGGGGGCCTTGGTCGGGCAAGCTTTCTTT	CASSLGALVGQAFF
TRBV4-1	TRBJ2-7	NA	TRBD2	TGCGCCAGCAGCCAAGGGGCCTCCGGGACTAGCGTCAACGAGCAGTACTTC	CASSQGASGTSVNEQYF
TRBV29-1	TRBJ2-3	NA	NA	TGCAGCGTTGGAGTATCGGGCGGGACAGATACGCAGTATTTT	CSVGVSGGTDTQYF
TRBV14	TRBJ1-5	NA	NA	TGTGCCAGCAGCCCTACGGGCAATCAGCCCCAGCATTTT	CASSPTGNQPQHF
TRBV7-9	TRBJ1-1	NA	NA	TGTGCCAGCAGCCCAGGCGTGCTCACTGAAGCTTTCTTT	CASSPGVLTEAFF
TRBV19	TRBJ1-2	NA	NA	TGTGCCAGTAGTATTTCCAAGGGGCATAACTATGGCTACACCTTC	CASSISKGHNYGYTF
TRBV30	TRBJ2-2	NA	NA	TGTGCCTGGAGTTCTTCAATGAACACCGGGGAGCTGTTTTTT	CAWSSSMNTGELFF
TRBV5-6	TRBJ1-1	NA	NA	TGTGCCAGCAGCTGGCGTAGGGTTCGCGCTGAAGCTTTCTTT	CASSWRRVRAEAFF
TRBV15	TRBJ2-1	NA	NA	TGTGCCACCAGCAAACGACCCAGTTGGCATGAGCAGTTCTTC	CATSKRPSWHEQFF
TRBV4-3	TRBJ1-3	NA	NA	TGCGCCAGCAGCCAAGGAGGGAACACTGGAAACACCATATATTTT	CASSQGGNTGNTIYF
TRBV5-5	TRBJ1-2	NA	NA	TGTGCCAGCAGCTTGAGAGGGGGTCTGGACTATGGCTACACCTTC	CASSLRGGLDYGYTF
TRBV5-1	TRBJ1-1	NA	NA	TGCGCCAGCAGGGCGGACAGCACTGAAGCTTTCTTT	CASRADSTEAFF
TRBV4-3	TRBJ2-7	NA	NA	TGCGCCAGCAGCCAAGATGGGACCACCTACGAGCAGTACTTC	CASSQDGTTYEQYF
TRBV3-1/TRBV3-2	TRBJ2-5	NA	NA	TGTGCCAGCAGCCTAATCGGGGCCGTCTGGGAGACCCAGTACTTC	CASSLIGAVWETQYF
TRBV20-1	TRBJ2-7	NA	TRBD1	TGCAGTGCTAGAGATGAATACAGGGGCCACTTC	CSARDEYRGHF
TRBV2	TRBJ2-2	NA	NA	TGTGCCAGCATAGCTTGGGAAAGGGAGCGGGCATCGAACACCGGGGAGCTGTTTTTT	CASIAWERERASNTGELFF
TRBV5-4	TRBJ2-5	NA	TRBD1	TGTGCCAGCAGCCCCGGACAGGAACAAGAGACCCAGTACTTC	CASSPGQEQETQYF
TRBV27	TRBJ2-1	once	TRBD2	TGTGCCAGCAGGTCCTCCTCCGGGGGGGTCTACAATGAGCAGTTCTTC	CASRSSSGGVYNEQFF
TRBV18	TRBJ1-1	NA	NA	TGTGCCAGCTCGTCCCAGGTAAACACTGAAGCTTTCTTT	CASSSQVNTEAFF
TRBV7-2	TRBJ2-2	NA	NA	TGTGCCAGCAGCTTATGGGTTCCCGGGGAGCTGTTTTTT	CASSLWVPGELFF
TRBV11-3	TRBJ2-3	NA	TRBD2	TGTGCCAGCAGCTTAGAGGCGACTAGCACGCATAGGACAGATACGCAGTATTTT	CASSLEATSTHRTDTQYF
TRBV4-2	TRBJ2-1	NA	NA	TGTGCCAGCAGCCAAGATTCCGGGGAGCAGTTCTTC	CASSQDSGEQFF
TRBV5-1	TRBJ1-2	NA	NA	TGCGCCAGCAGCTTTTTGCCAGGGGAGGCGGATGGCTACACCTTC	CASSFLPGEADGYTF
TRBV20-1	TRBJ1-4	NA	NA	TGCAGTGCTAGAGTCCATGAAAAACTGTTTTTT	CSARVHEKLFF
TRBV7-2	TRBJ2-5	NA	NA	TGTGCCAGCAGCTTTAGGGGAGCAGAGACCCAGTACTTC	CASSFRGAETQYF
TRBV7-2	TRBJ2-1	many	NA	TGTGCCAGCAGCTACAACCGCCTTAATGAGCAGTTCTTC	CASSYNRLNEQFF
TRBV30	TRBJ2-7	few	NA	TGTGCCTGGACGGTTCGATCGACTGGGTCCTACGAGCAGTACTTC	CAWTVRSTGSYEQYF
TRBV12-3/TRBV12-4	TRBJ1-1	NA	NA	TGTGCCAGCAGTTTAAGCGGGACTGAAGCTTTCTTT	CASSLSGTEAFF
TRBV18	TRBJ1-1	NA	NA	TGTGCCAGCTCACCAGGTCAGAACACTGAAGCTTTCTTT	CASSPGQNTEAFF
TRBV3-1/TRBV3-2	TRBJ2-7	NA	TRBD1	TGTGCCAGCAGCCAAGTGGGGAGAGGCAGGGGGCAATACGAGCAGTACTTC	CASSQVGRGRGQYEQYF
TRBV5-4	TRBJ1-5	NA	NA	TGTGCCAGCAGCGCAGACAGCAATCAGCCCCAGCATTTT	CASSADSNQPQHF
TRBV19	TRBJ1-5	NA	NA	TGTGCCAGTAGTATAATTGGTTGGGGACAAAGTCCCGAAAAAGAAGGTCAGCCCCAGCATTTT	CASSIIGWGQSPEKEGQPQHF
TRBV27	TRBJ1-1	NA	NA	TGTGCCAGCAGTTTATCGGCAGGGGTGGGAATCACTGAAGCTTTCTTT	CASSLSAGVGITEAFF
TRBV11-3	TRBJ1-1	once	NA	TGTGCCAGCAGCCGACGGCCAGGCGGGACTGAAGCTTTCTTT	CASSRRPGGTEAFF
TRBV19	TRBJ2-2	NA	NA	TGTGCCAGTAGTATAATGTTTCGGCGCTCCGGGGAGCTGTTTTTT	CASSIMFRRSGELFF
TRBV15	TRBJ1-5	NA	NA	TGTGCCACCAGCAGAGATCGACAGAGGCCCCAGCATTTT	CATSRDRQRPQHF
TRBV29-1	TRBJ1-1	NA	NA	TGCAGCGTTGAAGATCCAGGGGCTGAAGCTTTCTTT	CSVEDPGAEAFF
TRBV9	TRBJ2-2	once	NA	TGTGCCAGCAGCGCGGGAACCGGGGAGCTGTTTTTT	CASSAGTGELFF
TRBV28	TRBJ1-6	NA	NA	TGTGCCAGCAATCCCGACGCCTATAATTCACCCCTCCACTTT	CASNPDAYNSPLHF
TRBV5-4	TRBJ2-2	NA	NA	TGTGCCAGCAGCTTGTGGAGCAACACCGGGGAGCTGTTTTTT	CASSLWSNTGELFF
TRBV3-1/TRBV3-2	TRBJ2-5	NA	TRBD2	TGTGCCAGCAGCCTCCAGCCTAGCGGGGGGGCGGCCCAGTACTTC	CASSLQPSGGAAQYF
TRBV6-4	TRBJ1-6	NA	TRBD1	TGTGCCAGCAGTGTGGACAGGGGCGGTAATTCACCCCTCCACTTT	CASSVDRGGNSPLHF